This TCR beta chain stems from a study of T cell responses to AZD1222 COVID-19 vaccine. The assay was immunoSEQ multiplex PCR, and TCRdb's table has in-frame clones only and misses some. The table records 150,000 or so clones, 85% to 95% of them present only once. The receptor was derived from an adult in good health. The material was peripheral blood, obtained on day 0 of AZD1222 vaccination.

CDR3 DNA: TGTGCCAGCAGTTACACGGTGTCGGGCTACACCTTC. Translated, it gives CASSYTVSGYTF. The rearrangement links TRBV6-2 or TRBV6-3 to TRBJ1-2; D uncertain. Germline values: CDR1 MNHEY, CDR2 SVGEGT. The V end lost 2 bases, the J end lost 8 bases, and 9 bases lay between the germline ends. The CDR3 length is 12 residues.